Following are 20 T cell receptor beta chains from one sample sequenced in a study of cytomegalovirus exposure and HLA in healthy donors (dated by TCRdb to about 2017). Library preparation was by the immunoSEQ multiplex PCR assay. The multiplex PCR relied on a mix of 60 forward primers for TCR Vbeta segments and 13 reverse primers for TCR Jbeta segments. TCRdb's version of the immuneACCESS table is confined to in-frame rearrangements and falls short of the full clone set. An unresolved V gene accounts for under half of the shortfall where checked; the remainder is of unknown origin. The sample data list about 140,000 clones, and 75% to 80% of these were observed just once. Approximately 2% of the sample rests with the top ten. Sequenced: PBMCs. The receptor source for this set is a young man in good health and CMV-seronegative.

V and J are TRBV5-1 and TRBJ2-3; maybe TRBD2 (6 bases). The CDR3 contains 15 residues. Looked up from germline, CDR1 is SGHRS and CDR2 is YFSETQ. V lost 0 bases and J lost 3, with 11 bases in between. The CDR3 reads CASSLVLSGTDTQYF. CDR3 nucleotide sequence: TGCGCCAGCAGCTTGGTTCTTAGCGGTACAGATACGCAGTATTTT.

The table lists this clone with a few counts. The rearrangement links TRBV29-1 to TRBJ2-7, with TRBD1 identical over 8 bases. The CDR3 is 15 residues long. The V segment lost 6 bases and the J segment 5 bases; nucleotides outside the gene matches: 15. Germline V lookup: CDR1 SQVTM, CDR2 ANQGSEA. The CDR3 coding sequence is TGCAGCGTGGAGAGTTTATCCGGGACAGGTGACGAGCAGTACTTC. Translating it yields CSVESLSGTGDEQYF.

This rearrangement joins TRBV18 to TRBJ1-3; 7 nucleotides align to TRBD1. V lost 2 bases and J lost 5; bases outside the gene matches: 3. In germline, CDR1 is KGHSH, CDR2 LQKENI. The CDR3 totals 14 residues. CDR3 nucleotides: TGTGCCAGCTCACCAGGGACAGCAAGAAACACCATATATTTT. This encodes CASSPGTARNTIYF. Looking up the rest from reference TRBV18 and TRBJ1-3 gives the full variable domain: NAGVMQNPRHLVRRRGQEARLRCSPMKGHSHVYWYRQLPEEGLKFMVYLQKENIIDESGMPKERFSAEFPKEGPSILRIQQVVRGDSAAYFCASSPGTARNTIYFGEGSWLTVV.

The chain links TRBV4-2 to TRBJ2-7, with 12 bases identical to TRBD1. V shed 2 bases, J shed 7 bases, and the junction held 9 bases outside the gene matches. Germline values: CDR1 LGHNA, CDR2 YNFKEQ. This CDR3 region has 16 residues. The DNA of the CDR3 is TGTGCCAGCAGCCAACACCCGGGACAGGGGGCGTGGGAGCAGTACTTC. As protein: CASSQHPGQGAWEQYF.

This chain connects TRBV5-4 to TRBJ2-7, with 10 positions matching TRBD2. The germline CDR1 and CDR2 sequences are SGHNT and YYREEE (reference sequence). V was clipped by 10 bases and J by 2 bases; unmatched bases: 9. This CDR3 has 14 residues. CDR3 protein: CAFQLGLATYEQYF. DNA of the CDR3: TGTGCCTTCCAGCTGGGACTAGCGACCTACGAGCAGTACTTC.

This chain links TRBV30 with TRBJ2-2; D not resolved. This CDR3 region has 13 residues. V lost 2 bases, J lost 4 bases, and 8 bases lay in between. The germline V gene encodes CDR1 GTSNPN and CDR2 SVGIG (reference sequence). CDR3 region: CAWSLTLTGELFF. Here the CDR3 DNA reads TGTGCCTGGAGTCTGACTCTCACCGGGGAGCTGTTTTTT.

The J gene is TRBJ2-5, the V gene TRBV11-2; 12 bases are shared with TRBD1. V lost 8 bases, J lost 4 bases, and 11 bases stayed unmatched. The germline CDR1 and CDR2 sequences are SGHAT and FQNNGV. CDR3 length equals 16 residues. The CDR3 DNA is TGTGCCAGCGGACAACAGGGACAGGGGGCGGGAGAGACCCAGTACTTC. Its translation: CASGQQGQGAGETQYF.

The genes are TRBV7-2 and TRBJ2-7; 10 bases align to TRBD2. The CDR3 runs to 16 residues. V was clipped by 5 bases and J by 5 bases; unmatched bases: 12. Germline CDR1 reads SGHTA; CDR2 reads FQGNSA. CDR3 loop: CASSRPSSGRLHEQYF. The DNA of the CDR3 is TGTGCCAGCAGCCGACCTTCTAGCGGGAGACTCCACGAGCAGTACTTC.

This sequence joins TRBV7-2 and TRBJ2-2, with TRBD2 matching over 8 bases. J lost 5 bases, V lost 2 bases, and 7 bases had no gene match. In germline, CDR1 is SGHTA, CDR2 FQGNSA. The CDR3 totals 16 residues. DNA for the CDR3: TGTGCCAGCAGCTTATACTCCGGGACTAGTACCGGGGAGCTGTTTTTT. Its protein product is CASSLYSGTSTGELFF.

J is TRBJ1-1 and V is TRBV6-5; D remains ambiguous. This CDR3 comprises 13 residues. V lost 2 bases, J lost 5 bases, and 9 bases lay in between. CDR1 is MNHEY, CDR2 SVGAGI, per germline. The CDR3 loop reads CASSYQTGTEAFF. In DNA, the CDR3 is TGTGCCAGCAGTTACCAGACCGGGACTGAAGCTTTCTTT.

This chain joins TRBV10-3 and TRBJ2-3, with 7 bases aligning to TRBD1. Losses at the gene ends were 2 bases for V and 2 bases for J; bases not matched to a gene: 25. Germline CDR1 ENHRY, CDR2 SYGVKD. The CDR3 sequence is 22 residues long. The CDR3 DNA reads TGTGCCATCAGTGAGCCTGCGAACAACTGGACAGGATCAGATATCCTCACAGATACGCAGTATTTT. Translation gives CAISEPANNWTGSDILTDTQYF.

This chain uses TRBV5-4 with TRBJ2-2, with 10 bases identical to TRBD1. V shed 0 bases, J shed 6 bases, and the junction held 5 bases outside the gene matches. Germline V gene sequence: CDR1 SGHNT, CDR2 YYREEE (reference sequence). The length of the CDR3 is 16 residues. CDR3 sequence reads: CASSLVGTGVAGELFF. As DNA, the CDR3 is TGTGCCAGCAGCTTGGTTGGGACAGGGGTTGCCGGGGAGCTGTTTTTT.

V usage is TRBV10-3 and J usage is TRBJ2-2; 10 nucleotides match TRBD1. Unmatched junction bases numbered 11, after V lost 8 bases and J lost 5 bases. The length of the CDR3 is 16 residues. Per germline, CDR1 ENHRY and CDR2 SYGVKD. The CDR3 DNA sequence: TGTGCCATCGGCCTTTTCGGGACAGGGGTAACCGGGGAGCTGTTTTTT. It codes for CAIGLFGTGVTGELFF.

The gene calls are TRBV11-2 and TRBJ2-3, with 9 bases identical to TRBD2. Germline CDR1 reads SGHAT; CDR2 reads FQNNGV. The junction had 9 bases not matched to a gene; V was cut back by 5 bases and J by 3 bases. This CDR3 is 16 amino acids long. The CDR3 sequence: CASSPVSGSKTDTQYF. DNA for the CDR3: TGTGCCAGCAGCCCCGTTAGCGGGAGTAAGACAGATACGCAGTATTTT.

This clone was detected only a few times. The chain has TRBV19 and TRBJ2-7, with 12 bases lining up with TRBD2. The CDR3 consists of 15 residues. From germline, CDR1 is LNHDA and CDR2 SQIVND (reference sequence). V lost 5 bases and J lost 3; bases outside the gene matches: 5. The CDR3 loop reads CASSWTSGNDYEQYF. CDR3 nucleotides: TGTGCCAGTAGTTGGACTAGCGGGAATGACTACGAGCAGTACTTC.

This rearrangement joins TRBV6-1 to TRBJ2-7; D is possibly TRBD1 (6 bases). The V end was cut by 6 bases, the J end by 0 bases, with 15 bases between. This CDR3 is built from 15 residues. From germline, CDR1 is MNHNS and CDR2 SASEGT. CDR3 loop: CASSLTGSYSYEQYF. The CDR3 nucleotides are TGTGCCAGCAGCCTGACAGGTTCCTACTCCTACGAGCAGTACTTC.

This chain uses TRBV30 with TRBJ1-2; 8 bases are shared with TRBD1. The germline V gene has CDR1 GTSNPN and CDR2 SVGIG (reference sequence). The trim removed 4 bases at V and 6 bases at J, leaving 4 bases unmatched. The CDR3 is made up of 12 amino acids. As DNA, the CDR3 is TGTGCCTGGAACAGGGGGAGTGATGGCTACACCTTC. Amino acid sequence: CAWNRGSDGYTF.

CDR3 loop: CASSEGTANYGYTF. For the CDR3, the DNA is TGTGCCAGCAGTGAAGGGACAGCAAACTATGGCTACACCTTC. This rearrangement joins TRBV6-1 to TRBJ1-2, with a tentative D call TRBD1 (6 bases). CDR3 length: 14 amino acids. The germline V gene has CDR1 MNHNS and CDR2 SASEGT. V lost 1 base to trimming and J lost 2 bases, with 8 bases between them.

The CDR3 protein is CASGQYYEQYF. Written as DNA, the CDR3 is TGTGCCAGCGGACAGTACTACGAGCAGTACTTC. The genes are TRBV6-5 and TRBJ2-7; possible D gene TRBD1, 6 bases. The V gene lost 8 bases and the J gene lost 3 bases, with 8 bases spanning the gap. Germline V lookup: CDR1 MNHEY, CDR2 SVGAGI. CDR3 length: 11 residues.

This rearrangement joins TRBV18 to TRBJ1-1; tentatively, D is TRBD1 (5 bases). Germline V CDR1 and CDR2: KGHSH, LQKENI. CDR3 length equals 17 residues. The V and J ends lost 2 bases and 4 bases respectively, with 20 bases between them. The CDR3 DNA sequence: TGTGCCAGCTCACCATTGGGAAACGGGGGTATGGGCACTGAAGCTTTCTTT. Encoded protein: CASSPLGNGGMGTEAFF. Full variable domain (missing parts from reference TRBV18 and TRBJ1-1): NAGVMQNPRHLVRRRGQEARLRCSPMKGHSHVYWYRQLPEEGLKFMVYLQKENIIDESGMPKERFSAEFPKEGPSILRIQQVVRGDSAAYFCASSPLGNGGMGTEAFFGQGTRLTVV.